These 29 T cell receptor beta chains came from one sample sequenced in a study of identical twins. TCRdb re-derived calls from the 5' RACE reads in MiXCR, one entry per CDR3 protein. The top ten hold under 4.5% of the sample, which has under 300,000 distinct CDR3 sequences, 12% seen once. The sample also formed part of further work on yellow fever vaccine responses in identical twins.

Sequencing was carried out using memory (CD45RO+) T cells sorted from blood. The origin of the receptors is a woman between 18 and 29 years old in good health.

The table lists this clonotype with a few counts. The CDR3 reads CASSTGTSGRYEQYF. Here the CDR3 DNA reads TGTGCCAGCAGCACGGGGACTAGCGGGCGATACGAGCAGTACTTC. The rearrangement uses TRBV28 and TRBJ2-7; 12 nucleotides agree with TRBD2. With V trimmed by 6 bases and J by 4 bases, 7 bases remained unmatched. Looked up from germline, CDR1 is MDHEN and CDR2 is SYDVKM. This CDR3 has 15 amino acids.

This clonotype was counted a few times. This sequence joins TRBV6-5 and TRBJ2-1, with 7 bases fitting TRBD1. This CDR3 comprises 13 residues. Germline values: CDR1 MNHEY, CDR2 SVGAGI. V trimming: 5 bases; J trimming: 7 bases; junction bases outside the gene matches: 5. The CDR3 loop reads CASSNTQGNEQFF. In DNA, the CDR3 is TGTGCCAGCAGTAACACACAGGGGAATGAGCAGTTCTTC.

A few counts support this clonotype. The chain carries TRBV5-1 and TRBJ1-1; 7 bases map to TRBD1. CDR1 SGHRS and CDR2 YFSETQ come from the germline V gene. The CDR3 consists of 16 residues. The trim removed 4 bases at V and 6 bases at J, leaving 15 bases unmatched. The CDR3 reads CASSPGLFDRASEAFF. CDR3 DNA: TGCGCCAGCAGCCCGGGCTTGTTCGACAGGGCTTCTGAAGCTTTCTTT.

The chain has TRBV20-1 and TRBJ2-3; D possibly corresponds to TRBD2 (6 bases). V gave up 0 bases and J gave up 8 bases, with 12 bases separating them. Looked up from germline, CDR1 is DFQATT and CDR2 is SNEGSKA (reference sequence). The CDR3 length is 13 residues. The CDR3 loop is CSARDRVGGTQYF. For the CDR3, the DNA is TGCAGTGCTAGAGATCGCGTGGGAGGTACGCAGTATTTT.

The J gene is TRBJ2-2, the V gene TRBV7-6; D is unresolved. Germline V CDR1 and CDR2: SGHVS, FNYEAQ. V shed 5 bases and J shed 2 bases, with 6 bases lying between them. The CDR3 is 13 amino acids. The chain's CDR3 is CASSRANTGELFF. The CDR3 coding sequence is TGTGCCAGCAGCCGCGCTAACACCGGGGAGCTGTTTTTT. Full variable domain (rest looked up from reference TRBV7-6 and TRBJ2-2): GAGVSQSPRYKVTKRGQDVALRCDPISGHVSLYWYRQALGQGPEFLTYFNYEAQQDKSGLPNDRFSAERPEGSISTLTIQRTEQRDSAMYRCASSRANTGELFFGEGSRLTVL.

The V and J genes are TRBV18 and TRBJ2-5; TRBD2 aligns across 13 bases. Trimming took 3 bases from V and 5 from J; bases not matched to a gene: 9. Germline CDR1 reads KGHSH; CDR2 reads LQKENI. The CDR3 totals 17 residues. The DNA of the CDR3 is TGTGCCAGCTCACCTCGACTAGCGGGAGGCTATATGGAGACCCAGTACTTC. This gives the protein CASSPRLAGGYMETQYF.

The chain carries TRBV4-3 and TRBJ1-4; unclear D gene. CDR3 length: 15 residues. Trimming took 4 bases from V and 6 from J, leaving 15 bases between them. Germline V gives CDR1 LGHNA, CDR2 YSLEER. This CDR3 reads CASSRSAREDEKLFF. CDR3 bases: TGCGCCAGCAGCCGAAGCGCAAGGGAAGATGAAAAACTGTTTTTT.

This clonotype has a handful of counts. V is TRBV5-1 and J is TRBJ2-1; TRBD1 might be the D (5 bases). CDR1 SGHRS and CDR2 YFSETQ come from the germline V gene. The CDR3 sequence is 18 residues long. The V and J ends lost 1 base and 5 bases respectively, with 22 bases between them. The CDR3: CASSLQTVRFDRHNEQFF. CDR3 nucleotides: TGCGCCAGCAGCTTGCAAACTGTGAGATTCGACAGACACAATGAGCAGTTCTTC.

This chain uses TRBV6-1 with TRBJ2-6; D gene ambiguous. Trimming pared 5 bases from V and 4 bases from J, leaving 15 bases between. Germline CDR1 reads MNHNS; CDR2 reads SASEGT. CDR3 length: 16 amino acids. DNA of the CDR3: TGTGCCAGCAGTACGGGCATATGGGCAGGGGCCAACGTCCTGACTTTC. Translating it yields CASSTGIWAGANVLTF.

This chain's CDR3 is CAGRNEAGSETQYF. In DNA, the CDR3 is TGTGCCGGACGGAATGAAGCGGGTTCGGAGACCCAGTACTTC. The chain is built from TRBV2 and TRBJ2-5; D is possibly TRBD2 (6 bases). Deletions cut 11 bases from V and 5 bases from J, with 21 bases between. The CDR3 consists of 14 residues. Germline assignment: CDR1 SNHLY and CDR2 FYNNEI.

This clonotype appeared a few times. CDR3 in amino acids: CASSSGQGGEQYF. The DNA for the CDR3 is TGTGCCAGCAGCTCAGGACAGGGTGGGGAGCAGTACTTC. The chain couples TRBV7-9 to TRBJ2-7, with TRBD1 matching 8 bases. The CDR3 runs to 13 residues. V shed 4 bases and J 7 bases; nucleotides not matched to a gene: 6. In germline, CDR1 is SEHNR, CDR2 FQNEAQ (reference sequence).

This clonotype was counted between two and nine times. The J gene is TRBJ1-5, the V gene TRBV6-2 or TRBV6-3; D is uncertain. Looked up from germline, CDR1 is MNHEY and CDR2 is SVGEGT. The CDR3 is made up of 12 amino acids. Trimming took off 5 bases at V and 3 bases at J, with 5 bases between the two ends. This CDR3 is CASSTFNQPQHF. In DNA form, the CDR3 reads TGTGCCAGCAGTACTTTCAATCAGCCCCAGCATTTT.

This clonotype was recorded at least ten times. The chain couples TRBV12-3 or TRBV12-4 to TRBJ2-2; no firm D call. V was clipped by 5 bases and J by 4 bases, with 2 bases between them. The CDR3 is made up of 11 amino acids. The DNA of the CDR3 is TGTGCCAGCAGTATCACCGGGGAGCTGTTTTTT. It specifies CASSITGELFF.

There are many counts of this clonotype. The chain recombines TRBV28 with TRBJ1-6; no firm D call. This CDR3 region has 15 residues. Germline-derived CDR1 and CDR2 are MDHEN and SYDVKM. Trimming took 6 bases from V and 7 from J, leaving 16 bases between them. The CDR3 region is CASRTRTVENSPLHF. The CDR3 region has the DNA TGTGCCAGCAGGACTAGGACGGTGGAGAATTCACCCCTCCACTTT.

This clonotype was counted between two and nine times. The chain uses TRBV12-3 or TRBV12-4 and TRBJ1-5; tentatively, D is TRBD1 (6 bases). Between the trimmed V and J ends, which lost 2 bases and 6 bases, there was a span of 14 bases. CDR3 size: 15 residues. The CDR3 sequence is CASSLSLGAGQPQHF. DNA for the CDR3: TGTGCCAGCAGTTTATCTTTGGGGGCGGGTCAGCCCCAGCATTTT.

The table lists this clonotype with many counts. The chain has TRBV20-1 and TRBJ2-7; 7 bases are shared with TRBD2. V lost 6 bases to trimming and J lost 1 base; unmatched junction nucleotides: 9. Germline lookup yields CDR1 DFQATT and CDR2 SNEGSKA (reference sequence). The CDR3 extends over 14 amino acids. For the CDR3, the DNA is TGCAGTGCCTCGTTCCTAGCGGCATCCTACGAGCAGTACTTC. Protein sequence: CSASFLAASYEQYF.

This clonotype was observed a few times. The V and J genes are TRBV7-9 and TRBJ1-6; 10 bases map to TRBD1. With 5 bases clipped from V and 6 bases from J, the junction kept 4 bases outside the gene matches. Per germline, CDR1 SEHNR and CDR2 FQNEAQ (reference sequence). The CDR3 extends over 15 amino acids. The CDR3 sequence is CASSATGGGNSPLHF. DNA of the CDR3: TGTGCCAGCAGCGCGACAGGGGGCGGTAATTCACCCCTCCACTTT.

There are a few counts of this clonotype. This chain connects TRBV5-1 to TRBJ2-3; possibly TRBD2 for D (5 bases). Germline V CDR1 and CDR2: SGHRS, YFSETQ. The V end was cut by 0 bases, the J end by 4 bases, with 6 bases between. The CDR3 runs 13 residues. Here the CDR3 reads CASSLAGADTQYF. CDR3 in DNA: TGCGCCAGCAGCTTGGCCGGGGCAGATACGCAGTATTTT.

The sample holds a few counts of this clonotype. The V and J genes are TRBV7-2 and TRBJ2-5, with TRBD2 matching over 8 bases. The CDR3 is 16 residues long. CDR1 is SGHTA, CDR2 FQGNSA, per germline. The V segment lost 4 bases and the J segment 1 base; nucleotides outside the gene matches: 8. Here the CDR3 reads CASSSGERGPQETQYF. DNA for the CDR3: TGTGCCAGCAGCTCGGGCGAGCGGGGGCCCCAAGAGACCCAGTACTTC.

This chain links TRBV2 with TRBJ1-4; 10 bases are shared with TRBD1. The trim removed 5 bases at V and 8 bases at J, leaving 11 bases unmatched. The length of the CDR3 is 16 residues. Germline V gene sequence: CDR1 SNHLY, CDR2 FYNNEI. The chain's CDR3 is CASSSRTGGDGEKLFF. CDR3 DNA: TGTGCCAGCAGTTCCCGGACAGGGGGAGATGGCGAAAAACTGTTTTTT.

This chain connects TRBV20-1 to TRBJ2-7, with D possibly matching TRBD1 (6 bases). V lost 7 bases, J lost 5 bases, and 15 bases lay in between. Per the germline V gene, CDR1 is DFQATT and CDR2 is SNEGSKA (reference sequence). The CDR3 has 12 residues. CDR3 amino acids: CSGGQWGNEQYF. In DNA, the CDR3 is TGCAGTGGCGGACAGTGGGGAAACGAGCAGTACTTC.

This clonotype occurred a few times. Here the CDR3 reads CASSHPWDTGELFF. The CDR3, as DNA: TGTGCCAGCAGCCACCCCTGGGACACCGGGGAGCTGTTTTTT. The rearrangement links TRBV14 to TRBJ2-2; D is uncertain. This CDR3 has 14 amino acids. The germline V and J ends were trimmed by 3 bases and 3 bases, with 8 bases remaining between them. Germline values: CDR1 SGHDN, CDR2 FVKESK.

A few counts support this clonotype. This chain uses TRBV7-9 with TRBJ2-5, with 8 bases that match TRBD2. Germline V gives CDR1 SEHNR, CDR2 FQNEAQ (reference sequence). The CDR3 covers 16 residues. V was clipped by 3 bases and J by 0 bases; unmatched bases: 6. The CDR3 spells CASSFGASGYQETQYF. CDR3 nucleotides: TGTGCCAGCAGCTTCGGAGCTAGCGGGTACCAAGAGACCCAGTACTTC.

The rearrangement uses TRBV12-3 or TRBV12-4 and TRBJ1-5; 8 bases fit TRBD1. The CDR3 has 18 amino acids. The DNA of the CDR3 is TGTACCTGCAGTCCGACTGACAGGGGAAGCAGGCGCAATCAGCCCCAGCATTTT. Translated, it gives CTCSPTDRGSRRNQPQHF.

This clonotype was seen a handful of times. The genes are TRBV12-3 or TRBV12-4 and TRBJ1-4; D remains unclear. This CDR3 is built from 14 residues. V was trimmed by 2 bases and J by 7 bases, leaving 11 bases between them. The CDR3 nucleotides are TGTGCCAGCAGTTTAAGGCAGATGGGTGAAAAACTGTTTTTT. It encodes CASSLRQMGEKLFF.

This clonotype was picked up many times. The chain has TRBV5-1 and TRBJ2-5; TRBD2 aligns across 9 bases. The V gene's germline CDR1 is SGHRS and CDR2 YFSETQ. This CDR3 contains 17 residues. The V and J ends lost 4 bases and 5 bases, in that order; junction bases with no gene match: 15. The CDR3 nucleotides are TGCGCCAGCAGCCTGGGTCTAGCGGGGAACATCCAGGAGACCCAGTACTTC. Translation: CASSLGLAGNIQETQYF.

Only a few counts were recorded for this clonotype. V usage is TRBV29-1 and J usage is TRBJ2-1; D gene unclear. The ends were cut back, 6 bases at V and 8 bases at J, with 20 bases in the middle. Germline V gives CDR1 SQVTM, CDR2 ANQGSEA. The CDR3 is 14 residues long. CDR3 residues: CSVAGPIQVDEQFF. The CDR3 nucleotides are TGCAGCGTAGCCGGACCCATCCAGGTCGATGAGCAGTTCTTC.

This clonotype was observed a few times. The missing conserved phenylalanine or tryptophan at the end of this CDR3 makes a read error likely. The limits of the CDR3 on the DNA are not certain, so only TCRdb's listed CDR3 is given. This chain links TRBV28 with TRBJ1-6. The CDR3 is 10 amino acids long, termini counted. CDR1 and CDR2 from the germline V gene are MDHEN and SYDVKM. CDR3 sequence: CATILYEILL.

This clonotype was observed many times. The rearrangement links TRBV2 to TRBJ2-3; D possibly corresponds to TRBD1 (6 bases). The CDR3 has 14 amino acids. CDR1 is SNHLY and CDR2 is FYNNEI in the germline V gene. V was shortened by 4 bases and J by 1 base, with 9 bases between the two germline ends. The CDR3 DNA follows: TGTGCCAGCAGTGTAGGGGGTCGCACAGATACGCAGTATTTT. Translated: CASSVGGRTDTQYF.